The entry that follows covers one T cell receptor (beta chain) sequence. TCRbeta library construction was performed incorporating unique molecular identifiers. TCRdb independently ran MiXCR on the PCR reads; one entry per CDR3 protein. Of some 200,000 distinct CDR3 sequences in the sample, roughly 8.1% were seen once. With 5 bases removed from V and 0 bases from J, the gap between germline ends came to 6 bases. This CDR3 has 12 amino acids. Germline V gene data show CDR1 as DFQATT and CDR2 as SNEGSKA (reference sequence). This sample was taken from a study of T-cell reconstitution after alpha-beta-depleted transplantation in children.

The sequences come from PBMCs, mostly from graft donor cells, collected 360 days after TCRalphabeta/CD19-depleted stem cell transplant. This TCR derives from a male patient between 2 and 15 years old who had a stem cell transplant for acute myeloid leukemia, so the T cells may come from the graft donor. The gene calls are TRBV20-1 and TRBJ2-3; D is unclear. The CDR3 DNA sequence: TGCAGTGCTGCAAGAAGCACAGATACGCAGTATTTT. Its protein is CSAARSTDTQYF.